Sequencing of this T cell receptor beta chain was carried out in a study of blood T cell repertoires in COVID-19. Background on the study: COVID-19 samples from acute and convalescent phases originated in the United States, Italy and Spain.

The germline gives CDR1 ENHRY, CDR2 SYGVKD. Germline trimming cut 4 bases from V and 4 bases from J; bases unmatched to any gene: 0. This CDR3 has 13 amino acids. Original handling: How many nucleated cells were present was estimated from reference gene primer amplification. Sequenced by immunoSEQ multiplex PCR; TCRdb stores in-frame clones only, minus some. Clone size and the V and J calls come from that table; the DNA yielded D and trimming. This table has 150,000 to 180,000 clones, around four fifths appearing once. The source of this sequence is an elderly woman with acute or convalescent COVID-19. The chain is built from TRBV10-3 and TRBJ2-5; 10 nucleotides agree with TRBD2. Material: peripheral blood. In nucleotides, the CDR3 is TGTGCCATCAGTGGGACTAGCGGAGAGACCCAGTACTTC. Translation: CAISGTSGETQYF.